The 29 T cell receptor beta chains listed next were all sequenced from one sample in a study of blood T cell repertoires in COVID-19. Generated by immunoSEQ multiplex PCR, the TCRdb table keeps only in-frame clones and is missing some. The sample lists under 350,000 clones, 85% to 90% seen once, with about 4% in the top ten. Sequencing was carried out using PBMCs or T cells enriched from blood (not recorded which). These receptors all come from a man aged 30 to 39 who had recovered from COVID-19.

The V and J genes are TRBV25-1 and TRBJ2-3; TRBD2 might be the D (6 bases). V gave up 6 bases and J gave up 0 bases, with 13 bases separating them. The germline V gene has CDR1 MGHDK and CDR2 SYGVNS. The CDR3 has 15 amino acids. CDR3 region: CASSLGGLSTDTQYF. The CDR3 nucleotides read TGTGCCAGCAGCCTCGGGGGTCTCAGCACAGATACGCAGTATTTT. The complete variable domain, with remaining parts taken from reference TRBV25-1 and TRBJ2-3, reads EADIYQTPRYLVIGTGKKITLECSQTMGHDKMYWYQQDPGMELHLIHYSYGVNSTEKGDLSSESTVSRIRTEHFPLTLESARPSHTSQYLCASSLGGLSTDTQYFGPGTRLTVL.

The chain joins TRBV7-2 to TRBJ2-7; TRBD2 aligns across 9 bases. The germline CDR1 and CDR2 sequences are SGHTA and FQGNSA. The trim removed 1 base at V and 4 bases at J, leaving 5 bases unmatched. The CDR3 sequence is 15 residues long. CDR3 loop: CASSLDVAGVYEQYF. CDR3 in DNA: TGTGCCAGCAGCTTAGACGTAGCGGGAGTTTACGAGCAGTACTTC.

This clone was detected once. The V gene is TRBV5-4, the J gene TRBJ1-1; D remains unclear. V was shortened by 1 base and J by 1 base, with 5 bases between the two germline ends. In germline, CDR1 is SGHNT, CDR2 YYREEE (reference sequence). The CDR3 loop spans 13 amino acids. Here the CDR3 DNA reads TGTGCCAGCAGCTTGACCAGGAACACTGAAGCTTTCTTT. The encoded protein is CASSLTRNTEAFF.

This rearrangement joins TRBV5-1 to TRBJ2-5; 12 bases agree with TRBD2. The CDR3 covers 15 residues. V gave up 3 bases and J gave up 5 bases; unmatched junction bases: 5. Germline CDR1 and CDR2: SGHRS and YFSETQ. In DNA form, the CDR3 reads TGCGCCAGCAGCTCGACTAGCGGGAGAACGGAGACCCAGTACTTC. The encoded protein is CASSSTSGRTETQYF. Filled out from reference TRBV5-1 and TRBJ2-5, the complete variable domain reads KAGVTQTPRYLIKTRGQQVTLSCSPISGHRSVSWYQQTPGQGLQFLFEYFSETQRNKGNFPGRFSGRQFSNSRSEMNVSTLELGDSALYLCASSSTSGRTETQYFGPGTRLLVL.

V gene TRBV5-1 combines with J gene TRBJ2-3, with TRBD1 matching over 10 bases. Trimming removed 0 bases from V and 4 bases from J; junction bases left unmatched: 2. The germline CDR1 and CDR2 sequences are SGHRS and YFSETQ. The CDR3 runs 15 residues. The CDR3 coding sequence is TGCGCCAGCAGCTTGGGGGACAGGGGCGCAGATACGCAGTATTTT. Translating gives CASSLGDRGADTQYF.

Concerning this clone: Sequence at one end of the junction differs from germline and may be a read error. This chain links TRBV29-1 with TRBJ1-2; maybe TRBD1 (5 bases). This CDR3 region has 11 residues. Per the germline V gene, CDR1 is SQVTM and CDR2 is ANQGSEA. The CDR3 sequence: CGGWDNYGYTF. The CDR3 nucleotides read TGTGGGGGGTGGGACAACTATGGCTACACCTTC.

With regard to this clone: Other DNA sequences from this sample encode an identical CDR3 as well. The V call is TRBV18, the J call TRBJ1-1; no firm D call. Trimming shortened V by 3 bases and J by 1 base, and 6 bases separated the two germline ends. Per the germline V gene, CDR1 is KGHSH and CDR2 is LQKENI. The CDR3 runs 13 residues. Here the CDR3 DNA reads TGTGCCAGCTCACCTTCACAGAACACTGAAGCTTTCTTT. It encodes CASSPSQNTEAFF.

The CDR3, as DNA: TGTGCCAGCATCAGTGGGACAAACTACGAGCAGTACTTC. Residues: CASISGTNYEQYF. The rearrangement joins TRBV28 to TRBJ2-7; tentative D call: TRBD1 (6 bases). There are 13 residues in the CDR3. The germline V and J ends were trimmed by 7 bases and 3 bases, with 13 bases remaining between them. The germline gives CDR1 MDHEN, CDR2 SYDVKM.

The chain has TRBV27 and TRBJ1-1; 8 nucleotides agree with TRBD1. Germline V gene lookup returns CDR1 MNHEY and CDR2 SMNVEV (reference sequence). Germline trimming cut 3 bases from V and 8 bases from J; bases unmatched to any gene: 11. This CDR3 comprises 15 residues. CDR3 loop: CASSFSAGGYPEAFF. The CDR3 DNA sequence: TGTGCCAGCAGTTTCTCGGCAGGGGGCTATCCAGAAGCTTTCTTT.

The chain joins TRBV19 to TRBJ1-1; 7 nucleotides line up with TRBD1. This CDR3 region has 15 residues. After removal of 5 bases from V and 0 bases from J, the junction contained 6 bases not matched to a gene. Germline V gene sequence: CDR1 LNHDA, CDR2 SQIVND (reference sequence). Here the CDR3 reads CASSHTGAMNTEAFF. CDR3 DNA: TGTGCCAGTAGTCATACAGGGGCAATGAACACTGAAGCTTTCTTT. The entire variable domain, with the rest obtained from reference TRBV19 and TRBJ1-1, is as follows: DGGITQSPKYLFRKEGQNVTLSCEQNLNHDAMYWYRQDPGQGLRLIYYSQIVNDFQKGDIAEGYSVSREKKESFPLTVTSAQKNPTAFYLCASSHTGAMNTEAFFGQGTRLTVV.

There are a few counts of this clone. The rearrangement joins TRBV7-9 to TRBJ1-2; D unclear. The CDR3 runs to 14 residues. V was trimmed by 0 bases and J by 3 bases, leaving 8 bases between them. From germline, CDR1 is SEHNR and CDR2 FQNEAQ (reference sequence). CDR3: CASSLAFIHYGYTF. CDR3 DNA sequence: TGTGCCAGCAGCTTAGCGTTCATTCACTATGGCTACACCTTC.

For the CDR3, the DNA is TGCGCCAGCAGCCACAGGACAGGGAACACCGGGGAGCTGTTTTTT. It is translated as CASSHRTGNTGELFF. The chain couples TRBV4-1 to TRBJ2-2, with 7 positions matching TRBD1. The CDR3 extends over 15 amino acids. Germline CDR1 is MGHRA and CDR2 is YSYEKL. The trim removed 3 bases at V and 1 base at J, leaving 2 bases unmatched.

J is TRBJ1-2 and V is TRBV9, with D possibly being TRBD1 (6 bases). The CDR3 length is 15 residues. From germline, CDR1 is SGDLS and CDR2 YYNGEE. Trimming cost V 0 bases and J 2 bases, with 11 bases left between them. This CDR3 reads CASSVGQAGNYGYTF. The CDR3 bases are TGTGCCAGCAGCGTAGGACAGGCCGGAAACTATGGCTACACCTTC.

V gene TRBV24-1 combines with J gene TRBJ2-1; perhaps TRBD2 as D (5 bases). Germline V gene lookup returns CDR1 KGHDR and CDR2 SFDVKD. Trimming took 10 bases from V and 8 from J, leaving 14 bases between them. This CDR3 is 12 amino acids long. The chain's CDR3 is CATSRRGYEQFF. CDR3 nucleotides: TGTGCCACTTCCCGGCGAGGGTATGAGCAGTTCTTC.

A word on this clone: A junction boundary mismatches the germline segment, possibly from a read error. The chain combines TRBV7-2 with TRBJ2-1; 10 bases map to TRBD2. The germline CDR1 and CDR2 sequences are SGHTA and FQGNSA. This CDR3 comprises 16 residues. CDR3 sequence reads: CASSSHYSGRYNEQFF. The CDR3 nucleotides read TGTGCCAGCAGCTCACACTATAGCGGGAGGTACAATGAACAGTTCTTC.

This chain connects TRBV15 to TRBJ1-5, with 8 bases identical to TRBD1. V was clipped by 5 bases and J by 7 bases; unmatched bases: 1. Germline values: CDR1 LNHNV, CDR2 YYDKDF (reference sequence). The CDR3 is made up of 12 amino acids. In DNA, the CDR3 is TGTGCCACCAGCGGACAGGGACAGCCCCAGCATTTT. Its protein product is CATSGQGQPQHF.

The chain links TRBV28 to TRBJ2-5; the match to TRBD2 covers 12 bases. This CDR3 spans 16 amino acids. Looked up from germline, CDR1 is MDHEN and CDR2 is SYDVKM. J gave up 2 bases and V 6 bases, and 7 bases lay outside the gene matches. CDR3 loop: CASRRLAGEDQETQYF. In DNA, the CDR3 is TGTGCCAGCAGGAGACTAGCGGGGGAGGATCAAGAGACCCAGTACTTC. The complete variable domain, with remaining parts taken from reference TRBV28 and TRBJ2-5, reads DVKVTQSSRYLVKRTGEKVFLECVQDMDHENMFWYRQDPGLGLRLIYFSYDVKMKEKGDIPEGYSVSREKKERFSLILESASTNQTSMYLCASRRLAGEDQETQYFGPGTRLLVL.

Here the CDR3 reads CAWSLTGGWDYGYTF. CDR3 DNA sequence: TGTGCCTGGAGCCTTACAGGGGGTTGGGACTATGGCTACACCTTC. This chain joins TRBV30 and TRBJ1-2; 8 nucleotides align to TRBD1. CDR3 length equals 15 residues. Germline lookup yields CDR1 GTSNPN and CDR2 SVGIG (reference sequence). V lost 3 bases, J lost 3 bases, and 9 bases stayed unmatched.

This clone was observed a single time. V is TRBV3-1 (or the pseudogene TRBV3-2) and J is TRBJ1-2; 7 positions agree with TRBD1. Trimming cost V 4 bases and J 5 bases; bases outside gene matches: 19. Germline V lookup: CDR1 LGHDT, CDR2 YNNKEL (reference sequence). CDR3 length: 18 residues. CDR3 nucleotides: TGTGCCAGCAGCCCCGGAGTCCGAGGGGGCGGCTTTTGGTATGGCTACACCTTC. It encodes CASSPGVRGGGFWYGYTF.

The V gene is TRBV12-3 or TRBV12-4, the J gene TRBJ1-2; TRBD1 matches 8 bases. The CDR3 runs 12 residues. J was trimmed by 6 bases and V by 8 bases; bases with no gene match: 5. For the CDR3, the DNA is TGTGCCAGCTCAACAGGGGGGAATGGCTACACCTTC. It specifies CASSTGGNGYTF.

The rearrangement uses TRBV6-5 and TRBJ1-2; a possible D gene is TRBD1 (5 bases). Deletions cut 6 bases from V and 0 bases from J, with 11 bases between. The CDR3 extends over 14 amino acids. Per the germline V gene, CDR1 is MNHEY and CDR2 is SVGAGI. CDR3 protein: CASRTPGTNYGYTF. The CDR3 nucleotides read TGTGCCAGCAGGACCCCAGGGACTAACTATGGCTACACCTTC.

This sequence joins TRBV30 and TRBJ2-7; D might be TRBD2 (6 bases). Germline V gene lookup returns CDR1 GTSNPN and CDR2 SVGIG (reference sequence). This CDR3 is 16 amino acids long. The ends were cut back, 4 bases at V and 3 bases at J, with 22 bases in the middle. For the CDR3, the DNA is TGTGCCTGGATCATCCAGGGACTGAAAAAACTCTACGAGCAGTACTTC. This codes for CAWIIQGLKKLYEQYF.

The chain carries TRBV3-1 (or the pseudogene TRBV3-2) and TRBJ2-2; TRBD1 might be the D (5 bases). The CDR3 is made up of 16 amino acids. CDR1 and CDR2 from the germline V gene are LGHDT and YNNKEL (reference sequence). The germline V and J ends were trimmed by 1 base and 5 bases, with 14 bases remaining between them. DNA of the CDR3: TGTGCCAGCAGCCAAGTGAGCCCCCAGGGAACCGGGGAGCTGTTTTTT. This encodes CASSQVSPQGTGELFF.

Worth noting for this clone: This same CDR3 is encoded by further DNA sequences in the sample. The J gene is TRBJ1-5, the V gene TRBV6-5; D might be TRBD1 (5 bases). The ends were cut back, 8 bases at V and 1 base at J, with 12 bases in the middle. CDR1 is MNHEY and CDR2 is SVGAGI in the germline V gene. The CDR3 consists of 14 residues. The CDR3 nucleotides are TGTGCCAGCTCCCGGGGGGGGAGCAATCAGCCCCAGCATTTT. It translates to CASSRGGSNQPQHF.

For the CDR3, the DNA is TGTGCCAGCAGCCGGGACAGCTCCTACAATGAGCAGTTCTTC. It encodes CASSRDSSYNEQFF. The chain recombines TRBV2 with TRBJ2-1, with 7 bases that match TRBD1. This CDR3 region has 14 residues. V lost 6 bases to trimming and J lost 0 bases; unmatched junction nucleotides: 2. Per the germline V gene, CDR1 is SNHLY and CDR2 is FYNNEI.

V usage is TRBV7-9 and J usage is TRBJ2-5, with 8 bases fitting TRBD2. The V gene's germline CDR1 is SEHNR and CDR2 FQNEAQ (reference sequence). The CDR3 has 14 residues. V shed 5 bases and J 5 bases; nucleotides not matched to a gene: 7. The CDR3 nucleotides read TGTGCCAGCAGCAAAGGCGGGGGGCGGGAGACCCAGTACTTC. Protein: CASSKGGGRETQYF.

The chain has TRBV28 and TRBJ1-3, with TRBD1 identical over 7 bases. The CDR3 is made up of 15 amino acids. V shed 5 bases, J shed 4 bases, and the junction held 8 bases outside the gene matches. CDR1 is MDHEN and CDR2 is SYDVKM in the germline V gene. The CDR3 DNA reads as TGTGCCAGCAGTGCAGGGGGAACGACCGGAAACACCATATATTTT. This translates into CASSAGGTTGNTIYF. Complete variable domain (other parts from reference TRBV28 and TRBJ1-3): DVKVTQSSRYLVKRTGEKVFLECVQDMDHENMFWYRQDPGLGLRLIYFSYDVKMKEKGDIPEGYSVSREKKERFSLILESASTNQTSMYLCASSAGGTTGNTIYFGEGSWLTVV.

This rearrangement joins TRBV11-3 to TRBJ2-1; D may be TRBD2 (5 bases). The germline CDR1 and CDR2 sequences are SGHNT and YENEEA. The CDR3 extends over 15 amino acids. V was clipped by 2 bases and J by 9 bases, with 17 bases between them. CDR3 in amino acids: CASSLLFKDWGEQFF. The CDR3 DNA follows: TGTGCCAGCAGCTTATTGTTTAAGGACTGGGGTGAGCAGTTCTTC.

V and J are TRBV7-9 and TRBJ2-5, with D possibly TRBD2 on 7 matching bases. Trimming shortened V by 2 bases and J by 5 bases, and 12 bases separated the two germline ends. The germline CDR1 and CDR2 sequences are SEHNR and FQNEAQ (reference sequence). The CDR3 runs 14 residues. The CDR3 here is CASSLSGGQETQYF. CDR3 in DNA: TGTGCCAGCAGCTTATCCGGGGGGCAGGAGACCCAGTACTTC.